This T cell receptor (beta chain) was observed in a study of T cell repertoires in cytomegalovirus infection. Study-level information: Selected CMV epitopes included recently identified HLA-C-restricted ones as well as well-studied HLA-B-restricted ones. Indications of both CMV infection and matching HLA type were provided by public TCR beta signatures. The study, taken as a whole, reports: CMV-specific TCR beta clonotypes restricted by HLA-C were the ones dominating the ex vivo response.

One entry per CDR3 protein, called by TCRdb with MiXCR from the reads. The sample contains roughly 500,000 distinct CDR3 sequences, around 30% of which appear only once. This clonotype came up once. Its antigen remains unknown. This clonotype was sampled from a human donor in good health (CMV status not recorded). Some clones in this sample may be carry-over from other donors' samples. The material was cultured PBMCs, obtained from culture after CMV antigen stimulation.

CDR3: CASSQVMGATYNEQFF. The CDR3, as DNA: TGCGCCAGCAGCCAAGTGATGGGGGCTACCTACAATGAGCAGTTCTTC. V and J are TRBV4-3 and TRBJ2-1; a weak D match, TRBD1 (6 bases). Germline V lookup: CDR1 LGHNA, CDR2 YSLEER. The ends were cut back, 1 base at V and 2 bases at J, with 12 bases in the middle. The CDR3 loop spans 16 amino acids.